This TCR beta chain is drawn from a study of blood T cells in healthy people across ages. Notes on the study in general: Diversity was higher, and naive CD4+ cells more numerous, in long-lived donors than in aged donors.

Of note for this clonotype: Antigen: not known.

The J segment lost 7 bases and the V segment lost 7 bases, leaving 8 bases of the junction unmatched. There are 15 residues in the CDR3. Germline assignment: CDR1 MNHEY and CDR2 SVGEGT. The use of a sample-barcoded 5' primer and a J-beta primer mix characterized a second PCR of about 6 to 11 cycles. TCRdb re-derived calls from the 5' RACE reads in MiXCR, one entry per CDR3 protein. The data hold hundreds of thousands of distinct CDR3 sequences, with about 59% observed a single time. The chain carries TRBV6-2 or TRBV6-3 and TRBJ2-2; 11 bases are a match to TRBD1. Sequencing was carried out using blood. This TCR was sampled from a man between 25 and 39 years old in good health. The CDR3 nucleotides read TGTGCCAGCAAAAAGGACAGGGGGCGCGGCGGGGAGCTGTTTTTT. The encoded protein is CASKKDRGRGGELFF.